The 20 T cell receptor beta chains below all came from one sample that was sequenced in a study of blood T cell repertoires in COVID-19. TCRdb's table, derived via immunoSEQ multiplex PCR, lists solely in-frame clones and lacks some. The data show roughly 200,000 clones, about 80% seen once. The sequenced sample was peripheral blood. All receptors come from a man between 45 and 60 years old with active or convalescent COVID-19.

Turning to this clone: Within the sample, other DNA sequences also encode this same CDR3. The chain joins TRBV6-5 to TRBJ1-2; 7 bases are shared with TRBD1. CDR1 is MNHEY, CDR2 SVGAGI, per germline. The CDR3 has 13 residues. V lost 6 bases to trimming and J lost 5 bases; unmatched junction nucleotides: 6. The CDR3 DNA is TGTGCCAGCAGCTTGGACAGGTCATATGGCTACACCTTC. The encoded protein is CASSLDRSYGYTF.

The rearrangement links TRBV5-4 to TRBJ2-7; D perhaps matches TRBD2 (6 bases). Trimming removed 2 bases from V and 5 bases from J, with 11 bases in between. Germline loops: CDR1 SGHNT, CDR2 YYREEE (reference sequence). The CDR3 spans 13 residues. This CDR3 is CASSFPSVDEQYF. Written as DNA, the CDR3 is TGTGCCAGCAGCTTCCCTAGCGTCGACGAGCAGTACTTC. The full variable domain, rest sourced from reference TRBV5-4 and TRBJ2-7, is ETGVTQSPTHLIKTRGQQVTLRCSSQSGHNTVSWYQQALGQGPQFIFQYYREEENGRGNFPPRFSGLQFPNYSSELNVNALELDDSALYLCASSFPSVDEQYFGPGTRLTVT.

This clone turned up a few times. This chain connects TRBV5-4 to TRBJ1-2; the match to TRBD1 covers 7 bases. This CDR3 comprises 15 residues. The V segment lost 0 bases and the J segment 4 bases; nucleotides outside the gene matches: 6. Germline V gene lookup returns CDR1 SGHNT and CDR2 YYREEE (reference sequence). The chain's CDR3 is CASSLVRTGIYGYTF. In DNA, the CDR3 is TGTGCCAGCAGCTTGGTGCGGACAGGAATCTATGGCTACACCTTC.

The chain carries TRBV30 and TRBJ1-4; D is undetermined. The CDR3 spans 14 residues. The germline gives CDR1 GTSNPN, CDR2 SVGIG (reference sequence). The V end was cut by 0 bases, the J end by 8 bases, with 13 bases between. CDR3 residues: CAWSVRVSEEKLFF. CDR3 bases: TGTGCCTGGAGTGTACGTGTCTCTGAGGAAAAACTGTTTTTT.

The chain links TRBV7-3 to TRBJ2-1, with TRBD1 matching 9 bases. The CDR3 loop spans 15 amino acids. Germline values: CDR1 SGHTA, CDR2 FQGTGA. Trimming at V came to 5 bases and at J to 5 bases, leaving 7 bases not matched to a gene. The CDR3 region is CASSVQGAGNNEQFF. CDR3 DNA: TGTGCCAGCAGCGTACAGGGGGCAGGGAACAATGAGCAGTTCTTC.

This clone was picked up one time. The chain combines TRBV30 with TRBJ2-3; 7 nucleotides match TRBD1. CDR3 length: 16 amino acids. Germline V gives CDR1 GTSNPN, CDR2 SVGIG (reference sequence). Losses at the gene ends were 1 base for V and 5 bases for J; bases not matched to a gene: 12. The CDR3 nucleotides are TGTGCCTGGAGTGGTAAAGGGGGCGTTGGGAGAGATACGCAGTATTTT. Protein product: CAWSGKGGVGRDTQYF.

About this clone itself: Distinct nucleotide sequences in the sample also encode this CDR3. The rearrangement joins TRBV4-2 to TRBJ2-7; unclear D gene. The V gene's germline CDR1 is LGHNA and CDR2 YNFKEQ. The CDR3 contains 14 residues. Trimming shortened V by 0 bases and J by 2 bases, and 8 bases separated the two germline ends. Here the CDR3 DNA reads TGTGCCAGCAGCCAAGATCGAGGCCCCTACGAGCAGTACTTC. Translating it yields CASSQDRGPYEQYF.

The chain joins TRBV9 to TRBJ2-3, with a possible D match to TRBD2 (7 bases). Germline V lookup: CDR1 SGDLS, CDR2 YYNGEE. CDR3 length equals 16 residues. Trimming left V 4 bases short and J 2 bases short, with 17 bases between. CDR3 region: CASSPAGGQSTDTQYF. In DNA form, the CDR3 reads TGTGCCAGCAGCCCCGCCGGGGGGCAGTCCACAGATACGCAGTATTTT.

The chain has TRBV5-4 and TRBJ1-6; unclear D gene. The V end was cut by 0 bases, the J end by 8 bases, with 12 bases between. Germline V gene lookup returns CDR1 SGHNT and CDR2 YYREEE (reference sequence). The CDR3 covers 15 residues. Here the CDR3 DNA reads TGTGCCAGCAGCTTGGGTCAGGCTGTTTATTCACCCCTCCACTTT. Encoded protein: CASSLGQAVYSPLHF. Variable domain in full (rest from reference TRBV5-4 and TRBJ1-6): ETGVTQSPTHLIKTRGQQVTLRCSSQSGHNTVSWYQQALGQGPQFIFQYYREEENGRGNFPPRFSGLQFPNYSSELNVNALELDDSALYLCASSLGQAVYSPLHFGNGTRLTVT.

This clone was seen only once. The chain recombines TRBV2 with TRBJ2-7, with 10 bases identical to TRBD2. CDR1 SNHLY and CDR2 FYNNEI come from the germline V gene. The CDR3 spans 16 residues. Trimming cost V 1 base and J 0 bases; bases outside gene matches: 3. In nucleotides, the CDR3 is TGTGCCAGCAGTGAAGAGCGGGGGGGACTCTCCTACGAGCAGTACTTC. It codes for CASSEERGGLSYEQYF.

The chain is built from TRBV5-6 and TRBJ2-2; D may be TRBD2 (6 bases). Trimming removed 2 bases at V and 0 bases at J, with 14 bases between. CDR1 is SGHDT and CDR2 is YYEEEE in the germline V gene. The CDR3 is 17 amino acids. The CDR3 DNA reads TGTGCCAGCAGCTTAACGGGGGATAGATCGAACACCGGGGAGCTGTTTTTT. Amino acids: CASSLTGDRSNTGELFF.

The chain employs TRBV27 and TRBJ2-3; TRBD1 aligns across 9 bases. J lost 3 bases, V lost 7 bases, and 8 bases had no gene match. CDR1 is MNHEY and CDR2 is SMNVEV in the germline V gene (reference sequence). This CDR3 is 15 amino acids long. The CDR3 loop reads CASIPGTGLTDTQYF. CDR3 DNA sequence: TGTGCCAGCATTCCCGGGACAGGGTTGACAGATACGCAGTATTTT.

The rearrangement joins TRBV18 to TRBJ1-1; D is ambiguous. The CDR3 length is 14 residues. Trimming stripped 3 bases from V and 6 bases from J, with 14 bases between. CDR1 and CDR2 from the germline V gene are KGHSH and LQKENI. The CDR3 nucleotides read TGTGCCAGCTCACCTCGCGGGGTTCCCCCTGAAGCTTTCTTT. Amino acid sequence: CASSPRGVPPEAFF.

The CDR3 nucleotides are TGTGCCAGCAGCCGGGCCGGGACAGGGGGTTTTGGGGCTTTCTTT. Translating it yields CASSRAGTGGFGAFF. The J gene is TRBJ1-1, the V gene TRBV4-2; 11 nucleotides line up with TRBD1. The V gene's germline CDR1 is LGHNA and CDR2 YNFKEQ. The V segment lost 4 bases and the J segment 11 bases; nucleotides outside the gene matches: 12. The CDR3 has 15 amino acids.

This clone was counted only a few times. V and J are TRBV2 and TRBJ2-1; the match to TRBD2 covers 8 bases. CDR3 size: 14 residues. Germline assignment: CDR1 SNHLY and CDR2 FYNNEI. V lost 2 bases and J lost 7; bases outside the gene matches: 4. The CDR3 DNA is TGTGCCAGCAGTGAAATCGGGGGGGCTAATGAGCAGTTCTTC. Encoded protein: CASSEIGGANEQFF.

This chain connects TRBV3-1 (or the pseudogene TRBV3-2) to TRBJ2-7; D gene unclear. The V end was cut by 1 base, the J end by 0 bases, with 10 bases between. From germline, CDR1 is LGHDT and CDR2 YNNKEL (reference sequence). The CDR3 covers 15 residues. The CDR3 here is CASSQGALLSYEQYF. The CDR3 region has the DNA TGTGCCAGCAGCCAAGGGGCCCTACTCTCCTACGAGCAGTACTTC.

The DNA of the CDR3 is TGTGCCACCAGCAGAGATCTAGGGGACACTGAAGCTTTCTTT. Translation gives CATSRDLGDTEAFF. This rearrangement joins TRBV15 to TRBJ1-1; TRBD1 is a possible D gene (5 bases). CDR1 and CDR2 from the germline V gene are LNHNV and YYDKDF (reference sequence). This CDR3 is 14 amino acids long. The V gene lost 0 bases and the J gene lost 3 bases, with 8 bases spanning the gap.

This clone was seen only once. The J gene is TRBJ1-6, the V gene TRBV5-1; 8 nucleotides agree with TRBD1. Germline lookup yields CDR1 SGHRS and CDR2 YFSETQ. The CDR3 length is 14 residues. J was trimmed by 6 bases and V by 5 bases; bases with no gene match: 4. CDR3 sequence: CASSADRANSPLHF. The CDR3 region has the DNA TGCGCCAGCAGTGCGGACAGGGCTAATTCACCCCTCCACTTT.

The chain carries TRBV6-2 or TRBV6-3 and TRBJ1-5, with 9 bases identical to TRBD1. The CDR3 extends over 16 amino acids. Losses at the gene ends were 4 bases for V and 9 bases for J; bases not matched to a gene: 13. The germline V gene encodes CDR1 MNHEY and CDR2 SVGEGT. CDR3 bases: TGTGCCAGCAGTTCATCGGAAACAGGGGGCATGTGGCCCCAGCATTTT. Encoded protein: CASSSSETGGMWPQHF.

This clone was detected a few times. The chain has TRBV5-1 and TRBJ2-7, with 8 bases matching TRBD1. The CDR3 length is 16 residues. Germline values: CDR1 SGHRS, CDR2 YFSETQ. V lost 2 bases, J lost 0 bases, and 7 bases stayed unmatched. Here the CDR3 DNA reads TGCGCCAGCAGCTTATGGACAGGGTCGAGCTCCTACGAGCAGTACTTC. It is translated as CASSLWTGSSSYEQYF.